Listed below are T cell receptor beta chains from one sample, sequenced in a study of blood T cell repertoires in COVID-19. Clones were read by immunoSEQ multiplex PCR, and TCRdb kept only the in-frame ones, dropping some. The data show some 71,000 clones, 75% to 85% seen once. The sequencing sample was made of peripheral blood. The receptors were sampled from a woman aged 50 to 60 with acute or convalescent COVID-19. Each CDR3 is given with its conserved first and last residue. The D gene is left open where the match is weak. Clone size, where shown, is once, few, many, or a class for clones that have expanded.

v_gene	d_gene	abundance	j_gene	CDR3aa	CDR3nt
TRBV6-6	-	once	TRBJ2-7	CASSILAFEQYF	TGTGCCAGCAGTATCCTAGCTTTTGAGCAGTACTTC
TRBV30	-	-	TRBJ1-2	CAWSVQRGNYGYTF	TGTGCCTGGAGTGTACAAAGGGGTAACTATGGCTACACCTTC
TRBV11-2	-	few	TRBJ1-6	CASSLIRGRVNSPLHF	TGTGCCAGCAGCTTAATCCGCGGCAGGGTGAATTCACCCCTCCACTTT
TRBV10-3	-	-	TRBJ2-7	CATLRSGWSYEQYF	TGTGCCACCCTAAGATCAGGGTGGTCCTACGAGCAGTACTTC
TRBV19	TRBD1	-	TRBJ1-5	CASSINDRAKLNQPQHF	TGTGCCAGTAGTATCAATGACAGGGCCAAACTCAATCAGCCCCAGCATTTT
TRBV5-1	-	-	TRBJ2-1	CASSLSGQIEFF	TGCGCCAGCAGCTTGAGCGGGCAAATTGAGTTCTTC
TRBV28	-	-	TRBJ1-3	CASRNTGSSGNTIYF	TGTGCCAGCAGAAACACAGGGTCCTCTGGAAACACCATATATTTT
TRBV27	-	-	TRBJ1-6	CASRRSNTPNSPLHF	TGTGCCAGCCGTAGGAGCAACACGCCAAATTCACCCCTCCACTTT
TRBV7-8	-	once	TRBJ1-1	CASSPSASLNTEAFF	TGTGCCAGCAGCCCATCAGCGAGCCTGAACACTGAAGCTTTCTTT
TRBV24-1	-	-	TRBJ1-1	CATDREDMNTEAFF	TGTGCCACTGATCGGGAGGACATGAACACTGAAGCTTTCTTT
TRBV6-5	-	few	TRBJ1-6	CASRPGSSYNSPLHF	TGTGCCAGCAGACCAGGAAGCTCCTATAATTCACCCCTCCACTTT
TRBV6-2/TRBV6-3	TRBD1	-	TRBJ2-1	CASSYPTGTGALPSYNEQFF	TGTGCCAGCAGTTACCCTACCGGGACAGGGGCCCTTCCCTCCTACAATGAGCAGTTCTTC
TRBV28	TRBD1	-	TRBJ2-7	CAINPRDRYEQYF	TGTGCCATCAATCCCCGGGACAGGTACGAGCAGTACTTC
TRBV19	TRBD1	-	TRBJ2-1	CASRRQGAVNEQFF	TGTGCCAGTAGGAGGCAGGGGGCTGTGAATGAGCAGTTCTTC
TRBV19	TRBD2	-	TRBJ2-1	CASSIGTSSGSKNEQFF	TGTGCCAGTAGTATAGGAACTTCTAGCGGGAGTAAAAATGAGCAGTTCTTC
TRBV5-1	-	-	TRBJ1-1	CASSLGLPGPSGAEAFF	TGCGCCAGCAGCTTGGGATTACCGGGACCCAGCGGGGCTGAAGCTTTCTTT
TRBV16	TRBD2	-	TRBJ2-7	CASSQVTSGDEQYF	TGTGCCAGCAGCCAAGTGACTAGCGGGGACGAGCAGTACTTC
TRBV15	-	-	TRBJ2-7	CATSSWSPLDEQYF	TGTGCCACCAGCAGTTGGAGTCCTCTCGACGAGCAGTACTTC
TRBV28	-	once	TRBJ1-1	CASSALGGTPEAFF	TGTGCCAGCAGTGCCTTAGGAGGGACGCCTGAAGCTTTCTTT
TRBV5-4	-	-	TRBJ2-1	CASSLGGAAHEQFF	TGTGCCAGCAGCTTGGGTGGGGCCGCGCATGAGCAGTTCTTC
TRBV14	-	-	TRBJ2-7	CASSLLTGGSEQYF	TGTGCCAGCAGCCTCCTGACAGGCGGTAGCGAGCAGTACTTC
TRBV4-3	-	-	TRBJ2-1	CASSQVLGLYNEQFF	TGCGCCAGCAGCCAAGTTCTAGGCTTATACAATGAGCAGTTCTTC
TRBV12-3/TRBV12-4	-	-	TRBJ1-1	CASTKRPTEAFF	TGTGCCAGCACCAAGAGGCCCACTGAAGCTTTCTTT
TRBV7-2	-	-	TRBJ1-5	CASSPSPGHNQPQHF	TGTGCCAGCAGCCCCAGCCCAGGGCACAATCAGCCCCAGCATTTT
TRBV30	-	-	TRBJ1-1	CAWTGDTEAFF	TGTGCCTGGACGGGGGACACTGAAGCTTTCTTT
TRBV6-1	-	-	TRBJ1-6	CASSEKRKRDNSPLHF	TGTGCCAGCAGTGAAAAAAGGAAACGGGATAATTCACCCCTCCACTTT
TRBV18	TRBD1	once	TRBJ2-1	CASSSDRGAVNEQFF	TGTGCCAGCTCATCCGACAGGGGGGCAGTCAATGAGCAGTTCTTC
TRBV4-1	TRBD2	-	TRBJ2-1	CASSQDQLAGPPYNEQFF	TGCGCCAGCAGCCAAGATCAGTTAGCGGGGCCGCCCTACAATGAGCAGTTCTTC
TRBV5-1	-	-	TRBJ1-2	CASSLAQAGTHGYTF	TGCGCCAGCAGCTTGGCCCAGGCGGGAACTCATGGCTACACCTTC
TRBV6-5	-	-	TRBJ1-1	CASRGPGGTEAFF	TGTGCCAGCAGGGGGCCGGGAGGCACTGAAGCTTTCTTT
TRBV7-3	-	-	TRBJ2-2	CASSPGVANTGELFF	TGTGCCAGCAGTCCGGGGGTAGCGAACACCGGGGAGCTGTTTTTT
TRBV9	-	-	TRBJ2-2	CASSVGAGQMNTGELFF	TGTGCCAGCAGCGTAGGGGCAGGGCAAATGAACACCGGGGAGCTGTTTTTT
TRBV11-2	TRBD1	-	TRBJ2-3	CASSHYRGVDPDTQYF	TGTGCCAGCAGTCATTACAGGGGGGTTGACCCAGATACGCAGTATTTT
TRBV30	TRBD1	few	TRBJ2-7	CACKQGTYEQYF	TGTGCCTGTAAACAGGGGACCTACGAGCAGTACTTC
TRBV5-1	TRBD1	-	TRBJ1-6	CASSLGDFISGGGREGPLHF	TGCGCCAGCAGCTTGGGGGACTTTATTTCCGGAGGGGGCCGGGAGGGTCCCCTCCACTTT
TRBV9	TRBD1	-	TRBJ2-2	CASSPGGADGELFF	TGTGCCAGCAGCCCAGGGGGCGCTGACGGGGAGCTGTTTTTT
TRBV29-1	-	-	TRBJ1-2	CSVGAGGNYGYTF	TGCAGCGTCGGGGCGGGGGGGAACTATGGCTACACCTTC
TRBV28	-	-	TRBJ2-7	CASIGLNTFYEQYF	TGTGCCAGCATCGGACTTAACACCTTCTACGAGCAGTACTTC
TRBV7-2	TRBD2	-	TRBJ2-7	CASSFYELAGMGHEQYF	TGTGCCAGCAGCTTTTACGAACTAGCGGGGATGGGTCACGAGCAGTACTTC
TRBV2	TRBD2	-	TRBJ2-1	CASGSSGGSRAQFF	TGTGCCAGCGGGAGTAGCGGGGGTTCCCGAGCGCAGTTCTTC
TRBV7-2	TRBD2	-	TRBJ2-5	CASSLVRLAVQETQYF	TGTGCCAGCAGCTTAGTCCGACTAGCGGTGCAAGAGACCCAGTACTTC
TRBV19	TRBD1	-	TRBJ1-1	CASSTGGIMNTEAFF	TGTGCCAGTAGTACAGGGGGGATCATGAACACTGAAGCTTTCTTT
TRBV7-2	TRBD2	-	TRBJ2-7	CASSLVTGGLYEQYF	TGTGCCAGCAGCTTAGTAACGGGAGGGTTGTACGAGCAGTACTTC
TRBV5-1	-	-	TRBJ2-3	CASSAKSGGTQYF	TGCGCCAGCAGCGCCAAATCCGGGGGTACGCAGTATTTT
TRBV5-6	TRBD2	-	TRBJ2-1	CASSLLAGGINEQFF	TGTGCCAGCAGCTTACTAGCGGGGGGGATCAATGAGCAGTTCTTC
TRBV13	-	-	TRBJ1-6	CASSLRGTPDSPLHF	TGTGCCAGCAGTCTCAGGGGAACCCCTGACTCACCCCTCCACTTT
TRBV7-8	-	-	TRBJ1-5	CASSLAGAETQHF	TGTGCCAGCAGCTTAGCTGGGGCGGAGACCCAGCATTTT
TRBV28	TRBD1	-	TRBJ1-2	CASSSQAAGGMHGYTF	TGTGCCAGCAGTTCCCAGGCGGCAGGGGGAATGCATGGCTACACCTTC
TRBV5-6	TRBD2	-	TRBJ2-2	CASSSPGLAGTGELFF	TGTGCCAGCAGCTCTCCGGGACTAGCGGGAACCGGGGAGCTGTTTTTT
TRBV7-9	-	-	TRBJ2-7	CASSLQGRSEQYF	TGTGCCAGCAGCTTACAGGGGCGGTCCGAGCAGTACTTC
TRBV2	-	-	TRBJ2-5	CASSEWGGHETQYF	TGTGCCAGCAGTGAATGGGGGGGGCACGAGACCCAGTACTTC
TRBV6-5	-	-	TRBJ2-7	CASTPTGAYEQYF	TGTGCCAGCACCCCGACAGGAGCCTACGAGCAGTACTTC
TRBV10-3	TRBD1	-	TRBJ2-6	CAISESGTAGANVLTF	TGTGCCATCAGTGAGTCCGGGACAGCTGGGGCCAACGTCCTGACTTTC
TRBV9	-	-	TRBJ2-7	CASTHTPGPPMGLYEQYF	TGTGCCAGCACACATACCCCCGGGCCCCCGATGGGGCTGTACGAGCAGTACTTC
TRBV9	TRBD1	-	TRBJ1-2	CASSVAAGGGGYTF	TGTGCCAGCAGCGTAGCTGCAGGGGGCGGTGGCTACACCTTC
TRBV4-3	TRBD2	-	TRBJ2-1	CASSQAGLAGVGEQFF	TGCGCCAGCAGCCAAGCGGGACTAGCGGGAGTGGGTGAGCAGTTCTTC
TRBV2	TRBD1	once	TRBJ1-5	CASSAQGVSNQPQHF	TGTGCCAGCAGTGCCCAGGGGGTTAGCAATCAGCCCCAGCATTTT
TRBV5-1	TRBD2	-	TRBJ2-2	CASKTSGVAGELFF	TGCGCCAGCAAAACTAGCGGGGTTGCCGGGGAGCTGTTTTTT
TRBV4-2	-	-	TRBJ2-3	CASSQDGGANTDTQYF	TGTGCCAGCAGCCAAGATGGGGGGGCGAACACAGATACGCAGTATTTT